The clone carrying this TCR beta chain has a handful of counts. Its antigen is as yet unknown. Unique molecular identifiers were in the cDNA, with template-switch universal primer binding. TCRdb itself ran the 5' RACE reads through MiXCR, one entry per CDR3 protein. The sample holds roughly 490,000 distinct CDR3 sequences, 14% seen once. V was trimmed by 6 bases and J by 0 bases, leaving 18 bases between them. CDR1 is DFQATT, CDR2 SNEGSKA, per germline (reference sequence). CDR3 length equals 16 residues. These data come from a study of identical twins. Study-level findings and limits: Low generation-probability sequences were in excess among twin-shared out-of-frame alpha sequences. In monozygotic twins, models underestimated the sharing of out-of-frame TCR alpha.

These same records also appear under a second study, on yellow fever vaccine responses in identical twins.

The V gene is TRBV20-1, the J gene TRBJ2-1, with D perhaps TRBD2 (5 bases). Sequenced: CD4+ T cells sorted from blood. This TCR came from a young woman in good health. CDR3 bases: TGCAGTGCCGCATCCCCAGCGGCGAGCTCCTACAATGAGCAGTTCTTC. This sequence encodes CSAASPAASSYNEQFF.